One sample yielded the 31 T cell receptor beta chains listed below, sequenced in a study of cytomegalovirus exposure and HLA in healthy donors. The PCR contained 60 Vbeta and 13 Jbeta primers. Assay used: immunoSEQ multiplex PCR; TCRdb lists only in-frame clones, some missing. Among roughly 110,000 clones, approximately 76% were seen once, and the ten largest hold 2% to 3%. The sequenced sample was PBMCs. The receptors come from a man between 18 and 29 years old in good health and CMV-seronegative.

The chain recombines TRBV9 with TRBJ2-1; 7 positions match TRBD2. V trimming: 0 bases; J trimming: 0 bases; junction bases outside the gene matches: 3. The CDR3 totals 16 residues. Germline V gene lookup returns CDR1 SGDLS and CDR2 YYNGEE. The CDR3 sequence: CASSVGSGASYNEQFF. The CDR3 DNA is TGTGCCAGCAGCGTAGGGAGCGGGGCCTCCTACAATGAGCAGTTCTTC.

This clone was found once. The chain links TRBV11-3 to TRBJ2-3; 10 positions agree with TRBD2. Trimming took 3 bases from V and 3 from J; bases not matched to a gene: 6. The CDR3 extends over 16 amino acids. Germline V gene lookup returns CDR1 SGHNT and CDR2 YENEEA. CDR3 region: CASSFSSGGETDTQYF. CDR3 sequence (DNA): TGTGCCAGCAGCTTCTCTAGCGGGGGAGAAACAGATACGCAGTATTTT.

The rearrangement links TRBV19 to TRBJ1-5; weak D call: TRBD1 (6 bases). Germline CDR1 reads LNHDA; CDR2 reads SQIVND (reference sequence). CDR3 length: 13 amino acids. Trimming shortened V by 7 bases and J by 9 bases, and 16 bases separated the two germline ends. The CDR3 reads CASISQGSGPQHF. CDR3 nucleotides: TGTGCCAGTATTTCACAGGGCTCGGGGCCCCAGCATTTT.

The rearrangement links TRBV6-1 to TRBJ1-1; no clear D. The CDR3 is made up of 12 amino acids. The V end was cut by 3 bases, the J end by 6 bases, with 8 bases between. CDR1 is MNHNS, CDR2 SASEGT, per germline. CDR3 coding DNA: TGTGCCAGCAGTGACGGCAGGCCTGAAGCTTTCTTT. Translated, it gives CASSDGRPEAFF.

This sequence joins TRBV9 and TRBJ2-7; no clear D gene. The ends were cut back, 1 base at V and 7 bases at J, with 12 bases in the middle. The CDR3 covers 13 residues. Per the germline V gene, CDR1 is SGDLS and CDR2 is YYNGEE. The CDR3 nucleotides are TGTGCCAGCAGCGTAAGCCCTTCCCGAGAGCAGTACTTC. Encoded protein: CASSVSPSREQYF.

V gene TRBV7-3 combines with J gene TRBJ1-2; tentative D call: TRBD1 (5 bases). Trimming shortened V by 5 bases and J by 6 bases, and 22 bases separated the two germline ends. The CDR3 totals 16 residues. The V gene's germline CDR1 is SGHTA and CDR2 FQGTGA. CDR3 DNA: TGTGCCAGCAGCGAGGACCCAGGGCTGGTAGGGCATGGCTACACCTTC. This translates into CASSEDPGLVGHGYTF.

Comments on this clone: The junction differs from germline at one of its ends, possibly a read error. V usage is TRBV5-6 and J usage is TRBJ1-2; 10 nucleotides match TRBD1. The CDR3 length is 15 residues. Germline CDR1 and CDR2: SGHDT and YYEEEE. As DNA, the CDR3 is TGTGCCAGCGGCTTGGTTAGGACAGGGGGTCATGGCTACACCTTC. It encodes CASGLVRTGGHGYTF.

CDR3 bases: TGTGCCAGCGCCCCTCCAGGGATTAACACCGGGGAGCTGTTTTTT. It specifies CASAPPGINTGELFF. This chain joins TRBV5-4 and TRBJ2-2, with D possibly matching TRBD1 (5 bases). This CDR3 is built from 15 residues. V was clipped by 7 bases and J by 2 bases, with 15 bases between them. Germline V gene lookup returns CDR1 SGHNT and CDR2 YYREEE (reference sequence). The whole variable domain, filled in from reference TRBV5-4 and TRBJ2-2, reads ETGVTQSPTHLIKTRGQQVTLRCSSQSGHNTVSWYQQALGQGPQFIFQYYREEENGRGNFPPRFSGLQFPNYSSELNVNALELDDSALYLCASAPPGINTGELFFGEGSRLTVL.

V is TRBV5-1 and J is TRBJ2-2; TRBD2 is a possible D gene (5 bases). Looked up from germline, CDR1 is SGHRS and CDR2 is YFSETQ. V lost 0 bases and J 1 base, leaving 7 bases between the germline ends. This CDR3 has 15 residues. The CDR3, as DNA: TGCGCCAGCAGCTTGGAAGGAGGGAACACCGGGGAGCTGTTTTTT. Translated, it gives CASSLEGGNTGELFF.

This sequence joins TRBV13 and TRBJ1-2; 8 bases fit TRBD1. V was pared by 4 bases and J by 2 bases, with 9 bases of the junction left unmatched. CDR3 length: 16 amino acids. Germline assignment: CDR1 PRHDT and CDR2 FYEKMQ (reference sequence). CDR3 nucleotide sequence: TGTGCCAGCAGCTCGAACGACAGGGGAGGGAACTATGGCTACACCTTC. As protein: CASSSNDRGGNYGYTF.

This rearrangement joins TRBV5-4 to TRBJ2-3, with a tentative D call TRBD1 (6 bases). Germline CDR1 reads SGHNT; CDR2 reads YYREEE (reference sequence). Trimming removed 4 bases from V and 4 bases from J, with 10 bases in between. The CDR3 is made up of 13 amino acids. CDR3 in amino acids: CASSGTGSDTQYF. In DNA, the CDR3 is TGTGCCAGCAGCGGAACAGGGTCAGATACGCAGTATTTT.

The V gene is TRBV10-3, the J gene TRBJ2-2; tentatively, D is TRBD1 (5 bases). The CDR3 runs to 13 residues. Looked up from germline, CDR1 is ENHRY and CDR2 is SYGVKD. V shed 9 bases and J shed 6 bases, with 14 bases lying between them. The CDR3 sequence is CAILTAAAGELFF. CDR3 coding DNA: TGTGCCATTCTGACAGCCGCCGCCGGGGAGCTGTTTTTT.

V gene TRBV6-1 combines with J gene TRBJ1-2; D not certain. Between the trimmed V and J ends, which lost 8 bases and 4 bases, there was a span of 8 bases. This CDR3 is 11 amino acids long. Germline lookup yields CDR1 MNHNS and CDR2 SASEGT. The CDR3 reads CASRHSYGYTF. In DNA, the CDR3 is TGTGCCAGCCGCCACAGCTATGGCTACACCTTC.

This sequence joins TRBV6-5 and TRBJ1-6, with unresolved D. Trimming left V 2 bases short and J 9 bases short, with 11 bases between. CDR1 MNHEY and CDR2 SVGAGI come from the germline V gene. CDR3 length equals 14 residues. Here the CDR3 reads CASSYASRPSPLHF. The CDR3 DNA sequence: TGTGCCAGCAGTTACGCATCTAGGCCTTCACCCCTCCACTTT.

This clone was observed a single time. This chain uses TRBV11-3 with TRBJ2-3; 9 bases match TRBD2. Trimming at V came to 0 bases and at J to 2 bases, leaving 3 bases not matched to a gene. Germline CDR1 is SGHNT and CDR2 is YENEEA. This CDR3 is 16 amino acids long. The CDR3 loop is CASSLEAGGVTDTQYF. The CDR3, as DNA: TGTGCCAGCAGCTTAGAGGCGGGGGGGGTCACAGATACGCAGTATTTT. Supplemented by reference TRBV11-3 and TRBJ2-3, the full variable domain reads EAGVVQSPRYKIIEKKQPVAFWCNPISGHNTLYWYLQNLGQGPELLIRYENEEAVDDSQLPKDRFSAERLKGVDSTLKIQPAELGDSAVYLCASSLEAGGVTDTQYFGPGTRLTVL.

This clone appeared a few times. The rearrangement uses TRBV4-3 and TRBJ1-2; D is unresolved. Germline V gene sequence: CDR1 LGHNA, CDR2 YSLEER. The ends were cut back, 0 bases at V and 6 bases at J, with 14 bases in the middle. The CDR3 has 15 residues. Here the CDR3 reads CASSQEGSGVDGYTF. DNA for the CDR3: TGCGCCAGCAGCCAAGAAGGTTCCGGGGTGGATGGCTACACCTTC.

This clone was counted only a few times. The genes are TRBV2 and TRBJ1-2, with D perhaps matching TRBD1 (5 bases). Germline values: CDR1 SNHLY, CDR2 FYNNEI. This CDR3 comprises 14 residues. Between the trimmed V and J ends, which lost 0 bases and 7 bases, there was a span of 12 bases. The CDR3 nucleotides read TGTGCCAGCAGTGAAGCGTTGGCCACAGGTGGCTACACCTTC. It codes for CASSEALATGGYTF.

The chain employs TRBV29-1 and TRBJ1-4; TRBD1 agrees at 9 bases. The CDR3 runs to 15 residues. Germline values: CDR1 SQVTM, CDR2 ANQGSEA. Trimming at V came to 4 bases and at J to 5 bases, leaving 8 bases not matched to a gene. The CDR3 sequence is CSVAGTGRSNEKLFF. The CDR3 DNA reads as TGCAGCGTTGCTGGGACAGGGCGCTCCAATGAAAAACTGTTTTTT. Based on the CDR3 plus reference TRBV29-1 and TRBJ1-4, the full variable domain is SAVISQKPSRDICQRGTSLTIQCQVDSQVTMMFWYRQQPGQSLTLIATANQGSEATYESGFVIDKFPISRPNLTFSTLTVSNMSPEDSSIYLCSVAGTGRSNEKLFFGSGTQLSVL.

J is TRBJ1-1 and V is TRBV5-8, with a possible D match to TRBD1 (5 bases). There are 16 residues in the CDR3. The V gene's germline CDR1 is SGHTS and CDR2 YDEGEE. V lost 5 bases and J lost 0, with 17 bases in between. The CDR3 nucleotides are TGTGCCAGCAGTTGGGGGGTAGTACAGATGAACACTGAAGCTTTCTTT. Amino acid sequence: CASSWGVVQMNTEAFF.

The chain employs TRBV2 and TRBJ1-2, with D unresolved. CDR3 length: 13 amino acids. From germline, CDR1 is SNHLY and CDR2 FYNNEI. V lost 6 bases and J 0 bases, leaving 8 bases between the germline ends. The CDR3 nucleotides are TGTGCCAGCAGGCCAGGTTCTAACTATGGCTACACCTTC. Translating gives CASRPGSNYGYTF.

The chain has TRBV19 and TRBJ1-2, with a possible D match to TRBD1 (5 bases). The germline V and J ends were trimmed by 5 bases and 4 bases, with 17 bases remaining between them. This CDR3 contains 15 residues. CDR1 is LNHDA, CDR2 SQIVND, per germline (reference sequence). The CDR3 protein is CASSGEGTFPYGYTF. Here the CDR3 DNA reads TGTGCCAGTAGTGGGGAGGGGACCTTCCCCTATGGCTACACCTTC. Combining the CDR3 with reference TRBV19 and TRBJ1-2 gives the whole variable domain DGGITQSPKYLFRKEGQNVTLSCEQNLNHDAMYWYRQDPGQGLRLIYYSQIVNDFQKGDIAEGYSVSREKKESFPLTVTSAQKNPTAFYLCASSGEGTFPYGYTFGSGTRLTVV.

V gene TRBV6-1 combines with J gene TRBJ2-7; 7 bases match TRBD2. Trimming cost V 2 bases and J 3 bases; bases outside gene matches: 7. CDR3 length: 15 residues. The germline gives CDR1 MNHNS, CDR2 SASEGT. The CDR3 loop is CASSEMGGSGYEQYF. As DNA, the CDR3 is TGTGCCAGCAGTGAAATGGGAGGGTCCGGCTACGAGCAGTACTTC.

The gene calls are TRBV7-2 and TRBJ2-7; 12 bases fit TRBD2. The germline gives CDR1 SGHTA, CDR2 FQGNSA. V lost 1 base and J lost 0; bases outside the gene matches: 10. This CDR3 has 19 residues. The CDR3 bases are TGTGCCAGCAGCTTAGTTCCCTCTAGCGGGGGGGCCCTCTCCTACGAGCAGTACTTC. Encoded protein: CASSLVPSSGGALSYEQYF.

The chain carries TRBV28 and TRBJ1-4, with D possibly being TRBD1 (5 bases). Germline loops: CDR1 MDHEN, CDR2 SYDVKM. The CDR3 consists of 15 residues. Trimming took off 2 bases at V and 8 bases at J, with 15 bases between the two ends. The CDR3 loop reads CASSLVEGRGEKLFF. The CDR3 DNA sequence: TGTGCCAGCAGTTTAGTTGAGGGTCGGGGGGAAAAACTGTTTTTT.

The chain uses TRBV6-5 and TRBJ2-5, with a weak D call TRBD1 (5 bases). There are 13 residues in the CDR3. Germline V CDR1 and CDR2: MNHEY, SVGAGI. Trimming removed 0 bases at V and 5 bases at J, with 7 bases between. CDR3 in amino acids: CASSYSGLETQYF. The DNA for the CDR3 is TGTGCCAGCAGTTACTCGGGGCTGGAGACCCAGTACTTC.

This clone was seen a handful of times. The gene calls are TRBV4-3 and TRBJ2-5; D call uncertain. The V gene lost 3 bases and the J gene lost 3 bases, with 8 bases spanning the gap. Looked up from germline, CDR1 is LGHNA and CDR2 is YSLEER. The CDR3 is 13 amino acids. CDR3 loop: CASSQIEEETQYF. In DNA form, the CDR3 reads TGCGCCAGCAGCCAGATTGAGGAAGAGACCCAGTACTTC.

V is TRBV6-5 and J is TRBJ1-5, with a possible D match to TRBD1 (5 bases). The CDR3 has 14 residues. The ends were cut back, 4 bases at V and 3 bases at J, with 10 bases in the middle. Per the germline V gene, CDR1 is MNHEY and CDR2 is SVGAGI. CDR3 amino acids: CASSSRQPNQPQHF. CDR3 sequence (DNA): TGTGCCAGCAGTTCCCGACAGCCCAATCAGCCCCAGCATTTT.

The chain joins TRBV19 to TRBJ1-5, with D possibly TRBD1 on 6 matching bases. The CDR3 consists of 14 residues. The V end lost 7 bases, the J end lost 3 bases, and 13 bases lay between the germline ends. Germline values: CDR1 LNHDA, CDR2 SQIVND (reference sequence). As DNA, the CDR3 is TGTGCCAGTACTCCGACAGGCATCAATCAGCCCCAGCATTTT. This sequence encodes CASTPTGINQPQHF. Looking up the rest from reference TRBV19 and TRBJ1-5 gives the full variable domain: DGGITQSPKYLFRKEGQNVTLSCEQNLNHDAMYWYRQDPGQGLRLIYYSQIVNDFQKGDIAEGYSVSREKKESFPLTVTSAQKNPTAFYLCASTPTGINQPQHFGDGTRLSIL.

The rearrangement links TRBV5-1 to TRBJ2-2, with 7 bases matching TRBD1. Looked up from germline, CDR1 is SGHRS and CDR2 is YFSETQ. The CDR3 runs 15 residues. The V segment lost 4 bases and the J segment 7 bases; nucleotides outside the gene matches: 10. In DNA, the CDR3 is TGCGCCAGCAGCGAAGGACAGGTATCGGGCGGGGAGCTGTTTTTT. Translating it yields CASSEGQVSGGELFF. Full variable domain (remainder filled in from reference TRBV5-1 and TRBJ2-2): KAGVTQTPRYLIKTRGQQVTLSCSPISGHRSVSWYQQTPGQGLQFLFEYFSETQRNKGNFPGRFSGRQFSNSRSEMNVSTLELGDSALYLCASSEGQVSGGELFFGEGSRLTVL.

The rearrangement links TRBV27 to TRBJ2-3, with D perhaps matching TRBD2 (5 bases). Trimming removed 6 bases from V and 6 bases from J, with 16 bases in between. Germline V lookup: CDR1 MNHEY, CDR2 SMNVEV (reference sequence). The CDR3 has 14 amino acids. CDR3 in DNA: TGTGCCAGCAGCTGGGCCAGGCCGGGGGATACGCAGTATTTT. It codes for CASSWARPGDTQYF.

V gene TRBV6-5 combines with J gene TRBJ2-6, with D perhaps TRBD1 (6 bases). Germline CDR1 reads MNHEY; CDR2 reads SVGAGI. This CDR3 contains 15 residues. The V and J ends lost 2 bases and 2 bases respectively, with 7 bases between them. CDR3 loop: CASSYAGAGANVLTF. In DNA, the CDR3 is TGTGCCAGCAGTTACGCAGGGGCTGGGGCCAACGTCCTGACTTTC.